The 20 T cell receptor beta chains presented below share a single source sample, sequenced in a study of human T cells and chemical hapten exposure (dated by TCRdb to the early 2020s). The time point tag for this specimen amounts to: pre-sensitization, week 0. The treatment or condition label, as the study defines it: therapeutic diphenylcyclopropenone sensitization with weekly scalp DPC. Libraries were constructed by RACE. The reads were generated on a NextSeq 500. TCRdb handled the public reads itself, with Q25 trimming in fastp and clone calling in MiXCR, and kept productive beta chains. Rows with a matching CDR3 protein are joined into one entry that keeps the most common DNA and genes. For this sample the table gives roughly 380,000 distinct CDR3 sequences, of which roughly 5.3% were detected only once. 2% to 3% of the sample comes from the top ten. The source was whole blood, collected in connection with sensitization to the hapten diphenylcyclopropenone (DPC). The receptors were gathered from a woman in her forties or fifties with alopecia areata. Some clones in this sample may be carry-over from other donors' samples.

In this sample, this clonotype turned up many times. This chain connects TRBV9 to TRBJ2-1; no firm D call. CDR1 and CDR2 (germline): SGDLS, YYNGEE. The CDR3 has 14 residues. V lost 0 bases and J 2 bases, leaving 6 bases between the germline ends. CDR3 region: CASSVGNPYNEQFF. The CDR3 DNA follows: TGTGCCAGCAGCGTAGGGAACCCCTACAATGAGCAGTTCTTC.

This clonotype was found many times. The chain has TRBV12-3 or TRBV12-4 and TRBJ1-2; no clear D gene. Trimming left V 6 bases short and J 1 base short, with 6 bases between. The CDR3 totals 12 residues. CDR3 coding DNA: TGTGCCAGCAGGGGCAGTAACTATGGCTACACCTTC. Protein: CASRGSNYGYTF.

This clonotype was seen at least ten times. The chain uses TRBV29-1 and TRBJ1-4, with 8 positions matching TRBD1. From germline, CDR1 is SQVTM and CDR2 ANQGSEA. This CDR3 is built from 14 residues. The J segment lost 6 bases and the V segment lost 4 bases, leaving 7 bases of the junction unmatched. The CDR3 region is CSVGTGRADEKLFF. The CDR3 nucleotides are TGCAGCGTTGGGACAGGGAGGGCTGATGAAAAACTGTTTTTT.

This clonotype was seen at least ten times. The J gene is TRBJ1-5, the V gene TRBV2; D is ambiguous. V shed 6 bases and J shed 5 bases, with 17 bases lying between them. The CDR3 consists of 15 residues. Germline V gives CDR1 SNHLY, CDR2 FYNNEI. This chain's CDR3 is CASSPRLGRDQPQHF. Here the CDR3 DNA reads TGTGCCAGCAGCCCCCGGCTGGGGAGGGATCAGCCCCAGCATTTT.

Points on this clonotype: A much larger clone differs from this one at a single base, so this may be a read error. The CDR3 sequence: CSVESRVTEELFF. The CDR3 DNA sequence: TGCAGCGTTGAAAGTAGGGTCACCGAGGAGCTGTTTTTT. V is TRBV29-1 and J is TRBJ2-2; D unresolved. From germline, CDR1 is SQVTM and CDR2 ANQGSEA. The CDR3 is made up of 13 amino acids.

This clonotype has more than one count but fewer than ten. The chain couples TRBV5-1 to TRBJ2-4; the D gene is possibly TRBD1 (5 bases). Between the trimmed V and J ends, which lost 3 bases and 7 bases, there was a span of 14 bases. Germline CDR1 and CDR2: SGHRS and YFSETQ. This CDR3 comprises 14 residues. As DNA, the CDR3 is TGCGCCAGCAGCTCCCCCAGGGTTGCGAACATTCAGTACTTC. Encoded protein: CASSSPRVANIQYF.

The chain links TRBV7-2 to TRBJ2-7; 8 bases agree with TRBD1. V shed 4 bases, J shed 4 bases, and the junction held 6 bases outside the gene matches. The V gene's germline CDR1 is SGHTA and CDR2 FQGNSA. The CDR3 consists of 14 residues. The CDR3 bases are TGTGCCAGCAGCTCAGATACAGGGGGATACGAGCAGTACTTC. It is translated as CASSSDTGGYEQYF. The whole variable domain, remainder taken from reference TRBV7-2 and TRBJ2-7, is GAGVSQSPSNKVTEKGKDVELRCDPISGHTALYWYRQSLGQGLEFLIYFQGNSAPDKSGLPSDRFSAERTGGSVSTLTIQRTQQEDSAVYLCASSSDTGGYEQYFGPGTRLTVT.

The table lists this clonotype with many counts. The CDR3 DNA reads TGCAGTGCTAGTGGCAGCGGTCTGGGAAACACCATATATTTT. Protein sequence: CSASGSGLGNTIYF. The chain has TRBV20-1 and TRBJ1-3; no firm D call. Looked up from germline, CDR1 is DFQATT and CDR2 is SNEGSKA (reference sequence). Trimming shortened V by 3 bases and J by 4 bases, and 13 bases separated the two germline ends. The CDR3 contains 14 residues.

This clonotype has at least ten counts. DNA of the CDR3: TGCAGCGTCCGGACGGCACTGGGTGAAAAACTGTTTTTT. This codes for CSVRTALGEKLFF. V gene TRBV29-1 combines with J gene TRBJ1-4; the D is unclear. The germline V and J ends were trimmed by 6 bases and 7 bases, with 15 bases remaining between them. Germline CDR1 is SQVTM and CDR2 is ANQGSEA. This CDR3 spans 13 amino acids. The variable domain in full, completed from reference TRBV29-1 and TRBJ1-4, reads SAVISQKPSRDICQRGTSLTIQCQVDSQVTMMFWYRQQPGQSLTLIATANQGSEATYESGFVIDKFPISRPNLTFSTLTVSNMSPEDSSIYLCSVRTALGEKLFFGSGTQLSVL.

This clonotype was counted a few times. CDR3 in amino acids: CASSFSSGANEQFF. Here the CDR3 DNA reads TGCGCCAGCAGCTTCTCTAGCGGGGCCAATGAGCAGTTCTTC. V and J are TRBV5-1 and TRBJ2-1; 9 nucleotides align to TRBD2. Germline V gives CDR1 SGHRS, CDR2 YFSETQ. The length of the CDR3 is 14 residues. Trimming cost V 2 bases and J 6 bases; bases outside gene matches: 3.

Ten or more counts support this clonotype. V and J are TRBV29-1 and TRBJ2-7; tentative D call: TRBD1 (6 bases). CDR1 and CDR2 (germline): SQVTM, ANQGSEA. The CDR3 totals 13 residues. The V end was cut by 6 bases, the J end by 5 bases, with 17 bases between. CDR3 sequence reads: CSVGRDTSHEQYF. As DNA, the CDR3 is TGCAGCGTCGGCCGGGACACCAGCCACGAGCAGTACTTC.

The rearrangement joins TRBV24-1 to TRBJ2-2, with D perhaps TRBD2 (7 bases). The CDR3 sequence is 18 residues long. Germline V CDR1 and CDR2: KGHDR, SFDVKD. V lost 4 bases to trimming and J lost 5 bases, with 22 bases between them. The CDR3 DNA sequence: TGTGCCACCAGTGACCTTAGGTCCGGCGGGGGCGCAACCGGGGAGCTGTTTTTT. It yields the protein CATSDLRSGGGATGELFF.

This clonotype was observed a few times. The chain carries TRBV4-1 and TRBJ2-7; perhaps TRBD1 as D (5 bases). Deletions cut 4 bases from V and 4 bases from J, with 11 bases between. Germline V lookup: CDR1 MGHRA, CDR2 YSYEKL. The CDR3 has 13 amino acids. CDR3 nucleotide sequence: TGCGCCAGCAGCCGGTCGCAGGGTTACGAGCAGTACTTC. It is translated as CASSRSQGYEQYF.

Many counts were recorded for this clonotype. At one end, the junction sequence differs from germline, possibly due to a read error. The chain links TRBV7-2 to TRBJ2-7, with a tentative D call TRBD2 (6 bases). The germline V gene encodes CDR1 SGHTA and CDR2 FQGNSA. The CDR3 has 15 residues. CDR3 in DNA: TGTGCCAGCAGCGTAGCGGTCCTCAGCTCCTACGAGCAGTACTTC. Protein product: CASSVAVLSSYEQYF.

This clonotype has just a few counts. The chain carries TRBV12-3 or TRBV12-4 and TRBJ1-6; the D is unclear. This CDR3 region has 15 residues. V was pared by 7 bases and J by 7 bases, with 17 bases between. The CDR3 is CASTTLRLGNSPLHF. The CDR3 DNA reads TGTGCCAGCACCACCCTTCGGCTCGGCAATTCACCCCTCCACTTT.

This clonotype came up a few times. The CDR3 end shows no conserved phenylalanine or tryptophan, and so a read error is likely. The limits of the CDR3 on the DNA are not certain, so only TCRdb's listed CDR3 is given. The gene calls are TRBV21-1 and TRBJ2-7; the tabulated D call, TRBD1, remains unverified against the DNA. TRBV21-1 is deemed a pseudogene. The length of the CDR3 is 10 amino acids, counting both ends. The CDR3 protein is CASSKEGKGP.

This clonotype was detected a few times. The chain joins TRBV10-3 to TRBJ2-3, with 11 nucleotides matching TRBD2. The trim removed 6 bases at V and 5 bases at J, leaving 13 bases unmatched. The germline V gene has CDR1 ENHRY and CDR2 SYGVKD. This CDR3 comprises 17 residues. The CDR3 is CAIRMTELAGVVDTQYF. CDR3 DNA sequence: TGTGCCATCAGAATGACGGAACTAGCGGGAGTAGTAGATACGCAGTATTTT.

The chain uses TRBV2 and TRBJ1-1; D gene unclear. This CDR3 contains 14 residues. Germline V gives CDR1 SNHLY, CDR2 FYNNEI. The V end was cut by 3 bases, the J end by 0 bases, with 8 bases between. The CDR3 is CASSEIVVNTEAFF. The CDR3 DNA reads TGTGCCAGCAGTGAGATCGTCGTGAACACTGAAGCTTTCTTT.

This clonotype has at least ten counts. This sequence joins TRBV28 and TRBJ2-5, with TRBD2 as a possible D gene (7 bases). CDR3 length equals 16 residues. From germline, CDR1 is MDHEN and CDR2 SYDVKM. Between the trimmed V and J ends, which lost 8 bases and 4 bases, there was a span of 23 bases. The CDR3 nucleotides are TGTGCCAGCGGAACGAGGGGGGGAGGGCCAGCAGAGACCCAGTACTTC. Translation: CASGTRGGGPAETQYF.

The chain combines TRBV18 with TRBJ1-1; D uncertain. The germline V gene has CDR1 KGHSH and CDR2 LQKENI. This CDR3 comprises 16 residues. V was trimmed by 1 base and J by 0 bases, leaving 12 bases between them. The CDR3 sequence is CASSPRRTKMNTEAFF. DNA for the CDR3: TGTGCCAGCTCACCACGGCGCACCAAAATGAACACTGAAGCTTTCTTT.